This T cell receptor beta chain was sequenced during a study of T cells in Graves' hyperthyroidism and ophthalmopathy. Concerning this clonotype itself: Its antigen is unknown.

Overall study results and limits: Most clonotypes expanded in thyroid above 0.001 were likewise present in blood.

It was RNA transcripts that yielded the amplified TCR beta CDR3 regions. During a first-round RT-PCR of the TCR CDR3, the HTBI primer set was used. From the multiplex PCR reads, TCRdb called clonotypes with MiXCR, one entry per CDR3 protein. The data contain roughly 560,000 distinct CDR3 sequences, over 12% of them singletons. Trimming left V 5 bases short and J 6 bases short, with 20 bases between. The CDR3 has 15 amino acids. The germline V gene encodes CDR1 SGHTA and CDR2 FQGNSA. This TCR came from a woman in her 40s with Graves' ophthalmopathy. Sequences were obtained from blood. The chain is built from TRBV7-2 and TRBJ2-7; the D is unclear. Here the CDR3 reads CASSESWVVNSEQYF. In nucleotides, the CDR3 is TGTGCCAGCAGCGAGTCCTGGGTGGTGAACTCCGAGCAGTACTTC. Full variable domain (outside the CDR3, taken from reference TRBV7-2 and TRBJ2-7): GAGVSQSPSNKVTEKGKDVELRCDPISGHTALYWYRQSLGQGLEFLIYFQGNSAPDKSGLPSDRFSAERTGGSVSTLTIQRTQQEDSAVYLCASSESWVVNSEQYFGPGTRLTVT.